Given below is one T cell receptor (beta chain) in context. Its antigen is currently not known. Per-nucleotide qualities are absent, and no much larger clonotype sits a single base away. This record comes from a study of cytomegalovirus exposure and HLA in healthy donors (dated by TCRdb to between 2016 and 2019). Background on the whole study: According to an earlier analysis of several hundred of the donors, some 170 million T cells yielded 90 million to 130 million unique TCR beta sequences and around 300 Gb of sequence data. Alongside the repertoire data, information on donor age, sex, ethnicity and CMV serostatus was compiled. Roughly 290 gigabases of sequencing data and approximately 91 million unique TCR sequences made up an early release that covered around 640 HLA-typed donors. In the later analysis, no new phenotypic data were used to find candidate immune exposures; instead, reliance was placed on TCR beta sequences and their occurrence across donors. Four to six DR-DQ haplotypes were handled as single units for association and clustering, since linkage in the cohort was strong. The T cell repertoires of 670 or so subjects were profiled by immunosequencing and related to cytomegalovirus serostatus. In addition to the first cohort of 666 subjects, a separate validation cohort of 100 to 150 different subjects was used. To study patterns of TCR occurrence, a later analysis re-analyzed previously published TCR beta repertoires from 500 to 850 donors and added high-resolution HLA genotyping. The study was designed to test whether signatures of past pathogen exposure could be identified by cataloging public T cell receptors. The number of donors typed differed by locus, with about 629-640 for A, B, C, DRB1 and DQB1, around 500 for DQA1, over 600 for DPA1, and approximately 470 for DPB1. A later genetic analysis used genome-wide SNP genotypes for about 55% of the 666 donors, treating that subset as a discovery cohort. Among the approximately 420 genotyped donors, about 83% belonged to the genetic ancestry cluster associated with self-reported Caucasian donors. Every repertoire in the discovery cohort had been generated on one and the same sequencing platform. To predict cytomegalovirus infection status, the study combined high-throughput TCR immunosequencing, statistical association of individual TCRs with disease status, and machine learning. On average, about 200,000 unique TCR beta nucleotide sequences were sequenced per donor among a few hundred genotyped donors of the cohort, with 15% to 20% of those sequences being non-productive. HLA typing covered class I and class II loci at four-digit resolution. An earlier analysis of 587 of the donors used high-throughput TCR beta sequencing to judge whether each TCR beta V gene segment behaved as functional or pseudogenic.

What the research found in general, with its limitations: Most TCR sequences were observed very rarely across donors, whereas some public TCRs were present in many individuals. The study gave a list of about 170 TCR beta chains associated with cytomegalovirus. Roughly uniform sequencing depth across donors was assumed in presence/absence analyses, although this assumption may not hold. According to a later analysis, parvovirus B19, influenza, CMV and Epstein-Barr virus appeared linked to several top co-occurrence clusters. When HLA alleles, especially DR and DQ, strongly co-occurred, attributing TCR associations to individual alleles was difficult. An earlier analysis of approximately 600 of the donors showed that most TCR beta V segments appeared in productive rearrangements either about 87% or about 30% of the time, which broadly matched IMGT annotations. Immune exposure information for the cohort was limited to CMV serostatus. According to the authors, the approach could potentially be generalized to other disease states and immunological phenotypes. A further reported finding was that TCR beta sequences accurately predicted the HLA-A and HLA-B alleles for most subjects in the first cohort. Correlated functional status among segregating V segments might be attributable to linkage disequilibrium, but an unknown experimental factor could not be ruled out. According to a later analysis, TCR association rates differed among HLA loci, with DRB1 alleles showing the most associated TCRs and HLA-C alleles showing the fewest. A later genetic analysis reported fewer N-insertions in productive TCRs among donors in an Asian-associated ancestry cluster than the roughly 650-donor mean. A later analysis found that most CMV-associated TCR beta chains appeared HLA-restricted, with HLA associations seemingly driven largely by CMV exposure. A cluster of highly shared sequence variants was judged likely to represent a technical artifact of the sequencing pipeline. Because HLA typing was unavailable for some donors at each locus, only the typed subset was used in association tests. The earlier analysis of 587 of the donors excluded approximately 15 rarely observed V segments, including chromosome 9 orphons, because counts were too low. At a false discovery rate of 0.05, a later analysis linked fewer than 20,000 TCR beta sequences to specific HLA alleles. An association between a missense DCLRE1C variant and V-gene and J-gene trimming of TCR beta chains was found in a later genetic analysis and replicated in an independent cohort. The cohort was sequenced for TCR beta chains only, and without alpha or paired-chain data the features that could be detected were limited. Because the 87-base-pair reads could not distinguish some IMGT-functional V segments, including TRBV6-2 and TRBV6-3, those segments were excluded. Compared with equally common non-associated chains, HLA-associated TCR beta chains in a later analysis were more clonally expanded and had lower generation probabilities. In vitro tests confirmed that a few of the cytomegalovirus-associated TCR beta chains recognize cytomegalovirus antigens. Cytomegalovirus status was reported to be diagnosed by the classifier with high specificity and sensitivity in both the original and validation cohorts.

The cohort was made up of under 800 healthy bone marrow donors. All cohort members were sampled while nominally healthy, although unrecorded immune exposures were likely present. The donor was CMV seronegative and was included in the group of several hundred seronegative cohort members. Every donor gave a peripheral blood sample, and the peripheral blood mononuclear cells from that sample were used for TCR beta sequencing. The Qiagen DNeasy Blood Extraction Kit was used to extract genomic DNA from the blood cell samples. The library was built by means of the immunoSEQ multiplex PCR assay. For the multiplex PCR, a mixture combining 60 forward primers for TCR Vbeta segments and 13 reverse primers for TCR Jbeta segments was used. Amplification of the CDR3 region of rearranged TCR beta genes was performed with a multiplex PCR assay on genomic DNA. Amplified TCR beta libraries were sequenced as 87-base-pair reads on the Illumina HiSeq System. The paper's data handling went like this. A later analysis tallied 75 million to 85 million unique TCR beta chains across the 660 or so repertoires, and some 10 million of those chains were shared by two or more donors. A nearest-neighbor algorithm error-corrected the raw reads and collapsed the reads into unique sequences, merging closely related sequences to remove PCR and sequencing errors. CDR3 sequences were aligned to IMGT reference sequences to assign V, D and J gene segments. For a sequence to be retained, a match of at least six nucleotides was required to both a V gene segment and a J gene segment. Rearrangements were classified as productive when the CDR3 lacked stop codons and remained in frame with V and J, and all other rearrangements were classified as non-productive. Following IMGT convention, CDR3 was defined as the stretch from the second conserved V-encoded cysteine to the conserved J-encoded phenylalanine. In an earlier analysis of around 600 of the donors, sequences lacking an unambiguous match to a single V gene segment were excluded. In an earlier analysis of 587 of the donors, a V segment was called functional when productive rearrangements were above 56.7%, and segregating when the standard deviation between donors exceeded 5%. A statistical classification framework was developed to diagnose cytomegalovirus status using the catalog of TCR beta chain sequences. A later analysis assigned V and J genes by comparing TCR nucleotide sequences with IMGT/GENE-DB human TR gene sequences. The TCRdist pipeline was used in a later analysis to assign CDR3 sequences and most-parsimonious VDJ recombination scenarios. A later analysis defined each TCR beta chain by its CDR3 amino acid sequence plus V-gene family, and excluded reads lacking a unique V-gene family. As a way to deal with suspected cross-contamination and a sequencing artifact, a later analysis dropped 450 to 600 nucleotide sequences that were highly shared and had low generation probability. In a later analysis, a clonal expansion index for each public chain was calculated from normalized within-repertoire ranks of inferred template counts. A later analysis computed generation probabilities with a VDJ recombination model fitted to out-of-frame rearrangements, and checked the results against IGoR. In a later analysis, hypergeometric tests were used to score TCR-TCR, TCR-HLA and TCR-CMV co-occurrence, with a repertoire-size bias correction applied to TCR pairs. A later analysis estimated false discovery rates by permuting HLA or CMV assignments 20 times. A later analysis grouped co-occurring TCRs with DBSCAN, adding TCRdist sequence similarity when clustering within HLA-allele-positive subsets. Co-occurrence clustering excluded repertoires with fewer than 30,000 or more than 120,000 public chains, plus five with anomalous nucleotide sharing. TCRdb took this table from immuneACCESS and kept in-frame rearrangements with V and J called. Such tables lack part of the clones; where checked against another copy, unresolved V genes explain under half of the gap, and the rest is unexplained. That table is the source of V, J and clone size, and D and trimming were worked out from the DNA. This sample gives about 130,000 clones in total; approximately 75% of them show up just once. The ten top clones hold 2.5% to 3.5% of the sample.

From its cysteine to its phenylalanine, the CDR3 spans 14 amino acids. The kept DNA is CDR3 alone, 42 bases in frame from the first base. This clonotype was sampled from a woman aged 50 to 60 in good health and CMV-seronegative. Material: PBMCs. The V gene is TRBV21-1 and the J gene is TRBJ2-7; the DNA was not compared with TRBD1, the D call given in the table. TRBV21-1 is assigned pseudogene status. DNA sequence: TGTGCCAGCAGCAAAAGGGACACCCCGGTGGAGCAGTACTTC. It translates as CASSKRDTPVEQYF.